This T cell receptor (beta chain) was observed in a study of T cells of healthy individuals. TCRdb processed the 5' RACE reads anew with MiXCR; each CDR3 protein has one entry. Of about 96,000 distinct CDR3 sequences in the sample, 15% to 20% were seen once. This clonotype was detected a few times. At one end the junction does not follow the germline gene, possibly because of a read error. The sequence was obtained from a human donor in good health.

CDR3 residues: CASSLPWTNNEAFF. As DNA, the CDR3 is TGTGCCAGCAGTCTGCCTTGGACCAACAATGAAGCTTTCTTT. V is TRBV13 and J is TRBJ1-1; no reliable D call. Germline loops: CDR1 PRHDT, CDR2 FYEKMQ (reference sequence). CDR3 length: 14 residues.